Sequencing of this T cell receptor beta chain was carried out in a study of T-cell reconstitution after alpha-beta-depleted transplantation in children. General study points: Several patients had high TCRbeta diversity at day 60; it came from surviving recipient T cells and thymic progenitors. Fresh T-cell production supplied most of the T-cell counts and diversity seen one year after transplant.

This clonotype was seen at least ten times. Its cognate antigen is unknown. Unique molecular identifiers tagged the TCRbeta library. TCRdb used MiXCR to reprocess the PCR reads, holding one entry per CDR3 protein. The sample holds about 210,000 distinct CDR3 sequences, approximately 15% seen once. The CDR3 spans 14 residues. Deletions cut 1 base from V and 4 bases from J, with 10 bases between. Per the germline V gene, CDR1 is LNHNV and CDR2 is YYDKDF (reference sequence). The clonotype was recovered from a male patient between 2 and 15 years old who had a stem cell transplant for acute lymphoblastic leukemia, so the T cells may come from the graft donor. The sequenced sample was PBMCs, mostly from graft donor cells, obtained 360 days after TCRalphabeta/CD19-depleted stem cell transplant. This chain joins TRBV15 and TRBJ2-5; D may match TRBD1 or TRBD2 (6 bases each). CDR3: CATSRAGAPETQYF. The CDR3 DNA follows: TGTGCCACCAGCAGAGCGGGGGCCCCAGAGACCCAGTACTTC.